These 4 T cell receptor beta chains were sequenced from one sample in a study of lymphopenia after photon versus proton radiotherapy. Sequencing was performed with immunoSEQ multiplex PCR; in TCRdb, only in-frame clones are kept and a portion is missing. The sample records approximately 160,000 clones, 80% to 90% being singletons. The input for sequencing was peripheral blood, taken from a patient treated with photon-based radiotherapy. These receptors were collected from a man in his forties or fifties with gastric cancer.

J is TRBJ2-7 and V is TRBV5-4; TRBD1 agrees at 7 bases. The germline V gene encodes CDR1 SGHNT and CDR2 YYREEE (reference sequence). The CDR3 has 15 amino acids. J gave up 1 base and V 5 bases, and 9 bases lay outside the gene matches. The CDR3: CASSPRPGQSYEQYF. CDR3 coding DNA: TGTGCCAGCAGTCCTCGACCGGGACAGTCCTACGAGCAGTACTTC.

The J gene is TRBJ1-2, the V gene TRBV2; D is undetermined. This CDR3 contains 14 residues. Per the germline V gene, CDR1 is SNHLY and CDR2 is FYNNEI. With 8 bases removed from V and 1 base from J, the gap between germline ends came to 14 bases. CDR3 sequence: CASLALIFNYGYTF. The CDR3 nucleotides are TGTGCCAGCTTAGCCCTCATCTTTAACTATGGCTACACCTTC.

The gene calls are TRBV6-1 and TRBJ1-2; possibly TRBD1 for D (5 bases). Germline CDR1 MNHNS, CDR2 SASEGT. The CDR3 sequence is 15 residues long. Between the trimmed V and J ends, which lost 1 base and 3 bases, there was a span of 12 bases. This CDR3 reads CASSEGLEGHYGYTF. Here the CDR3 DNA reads TGTGCCAGCAGTGAAGGGCTGGAGGGACACTATGGCTACACCTTC.

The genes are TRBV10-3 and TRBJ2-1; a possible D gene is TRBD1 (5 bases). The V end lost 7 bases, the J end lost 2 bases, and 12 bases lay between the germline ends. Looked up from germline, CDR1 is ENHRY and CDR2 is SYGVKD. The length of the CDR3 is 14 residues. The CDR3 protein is CAITGDSTYNEQFF. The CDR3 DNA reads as TGTGCCATCACCGGTGACAGTACCTACAATGAGCAGTTCTTC.